Following are 13 T cell receptor beta chains from one sample sequenced in a study of blood T cell repertoires in COVID-19. TCRdb's copy holds only in-frame clones and misses some; the assay was immunoSEQ multiplex PCR. The table shows 120,000 to 150,000 clones, with approximately 90% occurring only once. Sequencing was carried out using PBMCs or T cells enriched from blood (not recorded which). These receptors originate from a woman between 35 and 50 years old who had been exposed to COVID-19.

The gene calls are TRBV4-1 and TRBJ1-5; D is possibly TRBD1 (6 bases). V was clipped by 0 bases and J by 6 bases, with 18 bases between them. The germline V gene has CDR1 MGHRA and CDR2 YSYEKL. The CDR3 spans 17 residues. The DNA of the CDR3 is TGCGCCAGCAGCCAAGATTGGCCAGGGGTGGTAAGTCAGCCCCAGCATTTT. Its protein is CASSQDWPGVVSQPQHF.

This chain links TRBV5-1 with TRBJ2-7, with D possibly TRBD1 on 6 matching bases. This CDR3 comprises 15 residues. Trimming took off 6 bases at V and 3 bases at J, with 19 bases between the two ends. Germline values: CDR1 SGHRS, CDR2 YFSETQ. CDR3 nucleotides: TGCGCCAGCACCTATCAGGGGAACCAAAACTACGAGCAGTACTTC. It codes for CASTYQGNQNYEQYF.

V and J are TRBV4-2 and TRBJ2-3; TRBD2 matches 10 bases. This CDR3 comprises 16 residues. Trimming took 3 bases from V and 6 from J; bases not matched to a gene: 9. Germline-derived CDR1 and CDR2 are LGHNA and YNFKEQ. CDR3 amino acids: CASSQRGLAISDTQYF. CDR3 in DNA: TGTGCCAGCAGCCAGAGGGGACTAGCGATATCGGATACGCAGTATTTT.

The rearrangement links TRBV19 to TRBJ2-1; possible D gene TRBD2, 6 bases. CDR3 length: 17 residues. Between the trimmed V and J ends, which lost 4 bases and 3 bases, there was a span of 19 bases. Germline values: CDR1 LNHDA, CDR2 SQIVND (reference sequence). The CDR3 region is CASSTLGGGMFYNEQFF. Here the CDR3 DNA reads TGTGCCAGTAGTACCCTAGGTGGGGGGATGTTCTACAATGAGCAGTTCTTC.

The CDR3, as DNA: TGCAGCGACGGGCCGGGATCGAGGACTGAAGCTTTCTTT. Amino acids: CSDGPGSRTEAFF. The chain couples TRBV29-1 to TRBJ1-1; unclear D gene. The CDR3 runs to 13 residues. Germline V gives CDR1 SQVTM, CDR2 ANQGSEA. With 7 bases removed from V and 5 bases from J, the gap between germline ends came to 17 bases. Combining the CDR3 with reference TRBV29-1 and TRBJ1-1 gives the whole variable domain SAVISQKPSRDICQRGTSLTIQCQVDSQVTMMFWYRQQPGQSLTLIATANQGSEATYESGFVIDKFPISRPNLTFSTLTVSNMSPEDSSIYLCSDGPGSRTEAFFGQGTRLTVV.

The chain carries TRBV5-1 and TRBJ2-7; the D gene is possibly TRBD2 (6 bases). Per the germline V gene, CDR1 is SGHRS and CDR2 is YFSETQ. CDR3 size: 14 residues. V shed 0 bases and J shed 5 bases, with 12 bases lying between them. In nucleotides, the CDR3 is TGCGCCAGCAGCTTGGCCGGGGGAACCCACGAGCAGTACTTC. It yields the protein CASSLAGGTHEQYF.

The chain carries TRBV5-1 and TRBJ2-1; TRBD2 matches 11 bases. Trimming cost V 2 bases and J 6 bases; bases outside gene matches: 13. This CDR3 has 18 residues. Looked up from germline, CDR1 is SGHRS and CDR2 is YFSETQ. Written as DNA, the CDR3 is TGCGCCAGCAGCTTTTCCCCGTCCGGGACTAGCGGCAGCAATGAGCAGTTCTTC. Translated: CASSFSPSGTSGSNEQFF.

The V and J genes are TRBV4-1 and TRBJ1-4; 10 bases are shared with TRBD1. V shed 0 bases, J shed 7 bases, and the junction held 8 bases outside the gene matches. Germline values: CDR1 MGHRA, CDR2 YSYEKL. The CDR3 is made up of 17 amino acids. The CDR3 here is CASSQDPFGTGAEKLFF. In nucleotides, the CDR3 is TGCGCCAGCAGCCAAGATCCTTTCGGGACAGGGGCTGAAAAACTGTTTTTT.

This chain uses TRBV6-5 with TRBJ1-6; TRBD1 agrees at 7 bases. Germline V gives CDR1 MNHEY, CDR2 SVGAGI. Trimming took 2 bases from V and 5 from J; bases not matched to a gene: 6. This CDR3 comprises 16 residues. The CDR3 reads CASSYTTGAHNSPLHF. As DNA, the CDR3 is TGTGCCAGCAGTTACACTACAGGGGCCCATAATTCACCCCTCCACTTT.

This clone has a handful of counts. The chain is built from TRBV2 and TRBJ2-2, with D possibly being TRBD1 (5 bases). The germline V gene encodes CDR1 SNHLY and CDR2 FYNNEI. The ends were cut back, 10 bases at V and 6 bases at J, with 15 bases in the middle. The CDR3 consists of 13 residues. The CDR3 DNA reads TGTGCCACCCCAAGGGGCGCCTCCGGGGAGCTGTTTTTT. Protein sequence: CATPRGASGELFF.

The chain couples TRBV12-5 to TRBJ2-3; the D gene is possibly TRBD2 (5 bases). V was cut by 7 bases and J by 2 bases, with 7 bases left in between. The CDR3 extends over 12 amino acids. CDR1 and CDR2 from the germline V gene are LGHNT and FRNRAP. As DNA, the CDR3 is TGTGCTAGTGCGCGGGTCACAGATACGCAGTATTTT. Its translation: CASARVTDTQYF.

The chain carries TRBV5-1 and TRBJ1-1, with D possibly being TRBD1 (6 bases). The germline V and J ends were trimmed by 4 bases and 1 base, with 14 bases remaining between them. CDR1 SGHRS and CDR2 YFSETQ come from the germline V gene. CDR3 size: 15 residues. This CDR3 is CASSLNDRRNTEAFF. The CDR3 DNA is TGCGCCAGCAGCCTGAACGACAGGAGGAACACTGAAGCTTTCTTT.

CDR3 coding DNA: TGTGCCAGCAGCCTGATACCGGGACAAAGCCCGAACACTGAAGCTTTCTTT. Amino acids: CASSLIPGQSPNTEAFF. This chain links TRBV28 with TRBJ1-1; D might be TRBD1 (6 bases). V lost 6 bases, J lost 1 base, and 21 bases lay in between. Per the germline V gene, CDR1 is MDHEN and CDR2 is SYDVKM. CDR3 size: 17 residues.